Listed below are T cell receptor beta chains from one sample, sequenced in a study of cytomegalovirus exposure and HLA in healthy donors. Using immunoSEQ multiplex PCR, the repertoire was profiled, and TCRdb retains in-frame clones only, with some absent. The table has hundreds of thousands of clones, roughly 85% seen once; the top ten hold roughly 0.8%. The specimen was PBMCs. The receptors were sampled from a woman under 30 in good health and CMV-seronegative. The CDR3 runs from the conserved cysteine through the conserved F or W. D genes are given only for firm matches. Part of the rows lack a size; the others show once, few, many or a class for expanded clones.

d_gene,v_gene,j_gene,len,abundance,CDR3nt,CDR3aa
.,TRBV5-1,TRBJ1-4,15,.,TGCGCCAGCAGCACGACGGCAGGGGTTAATGAAAAACTGTTTTTT,CASSTTAGVNEKLFF
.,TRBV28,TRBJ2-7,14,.,TGTGCCAGCAGTTCCAGACCCGGGAACCTAAAGGGATACTTC,CASSSRPGNLKGYF
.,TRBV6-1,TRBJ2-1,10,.,TGTGCCAGTTCGGTTGATGAGCAGTTCTTC,CASSVDEQFF
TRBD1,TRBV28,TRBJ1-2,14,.,TGTGCCATTCAGACAGGGGGAAAACACTATGGCTACACCTTC,CAIQTGGKHYGYTF
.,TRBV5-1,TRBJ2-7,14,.,TGCGCCAGCAGCTTCGTGCCACAGTTCTACGAGCAGTACTTC,CASSFVPQFYEQYF
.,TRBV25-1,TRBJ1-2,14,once,TGTGCCAGCAGTGAAGACGGCAGGGGCGGGGGCTACACCTTC,CASSEDGRGGGYTF
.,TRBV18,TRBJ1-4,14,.,TGTGCCAGCTCAACCCGGACAGTTACTGAAAAACTGTTTTTT,CASSTRTVTEKLFF
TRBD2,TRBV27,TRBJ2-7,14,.,TGTGCCAGCAGTTTATCGAGCGGGAGCTACGAGCAGTACTTC,CASSLSSGSYEQYF
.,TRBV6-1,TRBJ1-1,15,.,TGTGCCAGCAGCTTTTCGACAGCCATGAACACTGAAGCTTTCTTT,CASSFSTAMNTEAFF
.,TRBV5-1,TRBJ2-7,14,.,TGCGCCAGCAGCCTCATCCCGGGTGGAGGCGAGCAGTACTTC,CASSLIPGGGEQYF
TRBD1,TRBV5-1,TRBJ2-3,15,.,TGCGCCAGCAGCCCGGGACAGCGAGGTACAGATACGCAGTATTTT,CASSPGQRGTDTQYF